This TCR beta chain derives from a study of cytomegalovirus exposure and HLA in healthy donors (dated by TCRdb to the late 2010s). Turning to the overall study: In an earlier analysis of 587 of the donors, less than 350 Gb of sequence data and approximately 100 million unique TCR beta sequences from about 190 million T cells were reported. Donor age, sex, ethnicity and CMV serostatus were compiled together with the repertoire data. A separate validation cohort of approximately 130 different subjects was used in addition to the roughly 700-subject first cohort. The study used immunosequencing to profile the T cell repertoires of hundreds of subjects and linked those repertoires to cytomegalovirus serostatus. In the later analysis, no new phenotypic data were used to find candidate immune exposures; instead, reliance was placed on TCR beta sequences and their occurrence across donors. All discovery cohort repertoires had been generated using a single sequencing platform. An earlier analysis of approximately 630 of the donors applied high-throughput TCR beta sequencing to assess whether each TCR beta V gene segment acted as functional or pseudogenic. Because of strong linkage in the cohort, a handful of DR-DQ haplotypes were treated as single units for association and clustering. The number of typed donors differed by locus: roughly 629-640 for A, B, C, DRB1 and DQB1; approximately 520 for DQA1; roughly 600 for DPA1; and about 450 for DPB1. Among about 370 genotyped donors of the cohort, an average of around 250,000 unique TCR beta nucleotide sequences was sequenced per donor, of which roughly 17% were non-productive. Roughly 290 gigabases of sequencing data and roughly 80 million unique TCR sequences made up an early release that covered nearly 650 HLA-typed donors. To predict cytomegalovirus infection status, the study combined high-throughput TCR immunosequencing, statistical association of individual TCRs with disease status, and machine learning. A later genetic analysis used genome-wide SNP genotypes for about 60% of the 666 donors, treating that subset as a discovery cohort. In a later analysis, previously published TCR beta repertoires from more than 500 donors were re-analyzed and high-resolution HLA genotyping was added so that TCR occurrence patterns could be studied. HLA typing included class I and class II loci at four-digit resolution. The study aimed to test whether signatures of past pathogen exposure could be identified by cataloging public T cell receptors. Of the roughly 400 genotyped donors, over 80% were placed in the genetic ancestry cluster associated with self-reported Caucasian donors.

Between the V and J ends, shortened by 5 bases and 8 bases respectively, the junction contains 12 bases. From the cysteine through the phenylalanine, the CDR3 covers 12 amino acids. The DNA shown is the 36-base CDR3, in frame from base 1. The germline V gene (reference sequence) supplies CDR1 PRHDT and CDR2 FYEKMQ. The cohort was made up of 666 healthy bone marrow donors. At the time of sampling, every cohort member was nominally healthy, though immune exposures that went unrecorded were likely present. The donor tested CMV seropositive and was one of the 289 seropositive cohort members. A peripheral blood sample was provided by each donor, and peripheral blood mononuclear cells were used for TCR beta sequencing. Genomic DNA was extracted from the blood cell samples with the Qiagen DNeasy Blood Extraction Kit. Worth noting for this clone: The specificity of this receptor is unknown. Within one base of it there is no much larger clone, and no base qualities were kept.

Library prep was done by the immunoSEQ multiplex PCR assay. For the multiplex PCR, a mixture combining 60 forward primers for TCR Vbeta segments and 13 reverse primers for TCR Jbeta segments was used. The CDR3 region of rearranged TCR beta genes was amplified from genomic DNA with a multiplex PCR assay. Amplified TCR beta libraries were sequenced as 87-base-pair reads on the Illumina HiSeq System. In the source study's methods: A later analysis tallied roughly 76 million unique TCR beta chains across the 666 repertoires, and around 10 million of those chains were shared by two or more donors. A nearest-neighbor algorithm error-corrected the raw reads and collapsed the reads into unique sequences, merging closely related sequences to remove PCR and sequencing errors. To assign V, D and J gene segments, CDR3 sequences were aligned to IMGT reference sequences. For a sequence to be retained, a match of at least six nucleotides to both a V gene segment and a J gene segment was required. A rearrangement was called productive if the CDR3 had no stop codons and remained in frame with V and J, and every other rearrangement was called non-productive. CDR3 was defined by IMGT convention, running from the second conserved V-encoded cysteine to the conserved J-encoded phenylalanine. The earlier analysis of fewer than 700 of the donors excluded sequences that lacked an unambiguous match to a single V gene segment. In an earlier analysis of several hundred of the donors, a V segment was called functional when productive rearrangements were above 56.7%, and segregating when the standard deviation between donors exceeded 5%. A statistical classification framework was built for diagnosing cytomegalovirus status from the catalog of TCR beta chain sequences. V and J gene assignment, in a later analysis, came from comparing TCR nucleotide sequences with IMGT/GENE-DB human TR gene sequences. Using the TCRdist pipeline, a later analysis assigned CDR3 sequences along with most-parsimonious VDJ recombination scenarios. A later analysis defined each TCR beta chain by its CDR3 amino acid sequence plus V-gene family, and excluded reads lacking a unique V-gene family. As a way to deal with suspected cross-contamination and a sequencing artifact, a later analysis dropped under 600 nucleotide sequences that were highly shared and had low generation probability. In a later analysis, a clonal expansion index was calculated for each public chain from normalized within-repertoire ranks of inferred template counts. In a later analysis, generation probabilities were computed using a VDJ recombination model fitted to out-of-frame rearrangements, and the results were checked against IGoR. Hypergeometric tests were used in a later analysis to score TCR-TCR, TCR-HLA and TCR-CMV co-occurrence, with a repertoire-size bias correction applied to the TCR pairs. To estimate false discovery rates, a later analysis permuted the HLA or CMV assignments 20 times. In a later analysis, co-occurring TCRs were grouped with DBSCAN, and TCRdist sequence similarity was added when clustering was performed within HLA-allele-positive subsets. Co-occurrence clustering excluded repertoires with fewer than 30,000 or more than 120,000 public chains, plus five with anomalous nucleotide sharing. The immuneACCESS repertoire file appears here via TCRdb, limited to in-frame rearrangements. These files lack a portion of the clones; in checked studies, under half of the deficit traces to unresolved V genes, and the cause of the others is not known. Clone size and V and J calls were adopted from that table, with D and trimming inferred from the DNA. The sample records 75,000 or so clones, over 50% of which are singletons. The top ten clones comprise 20% to 25% of the sample.

The paper as a whole reports these results and caveats: The authors suggested that the approach could potentially be generalized to other disease states and immunological phenotypes. Assigning TCR associations to individual alleles was difficult when HLA alleles, especially DR and DQ, strongly co-occurred. A few of the identified cytomegalovirus-associated TCR beta chains were confirmed in vitro to be specific for cytomegalovirus antigens. A later analysis found that TCR association rates varied across HLA loci, with DRB1 alleles showing the most associated TCRs and HLA-C alleles the fewest. A further reported finding was that TCR beta sequences accurately predicted the HLA-A and HLA-B alleles for most subjects in the first cohort. At a false discovery rate of 0.05, a later analysis linked some 17,000 TCR beta sequences to specific HLA alleles. According to a later analysis, parvovirus B19, influenza, CMV and Epstein-Barr virus appeared linked to several top co-occurrence clusters. The classifier was reported to diagnose cytomegalovirus status with high specificity and sensitivity in both the original cohort and the validation cohort. Most TCR sequences were observed very rarely across donors, whereas some public TCRs were present in many individuals. The study listed 150 to 200 TCR beta chains as associated with cytomegalovirus. Because counts were too low, roughly 16 rarely observed V segments, including chromosome 9 orphons, were left out of the earlier analysis of about 500 of the donors. Correlated functional status among segregating V segments might reflect linkage disequilibrium, but an unknown experimental factor could not be ruled out. Because HLA typing was unavailable for some donors at each locus, only the typed subset was used in association tests. The sequencing pipeline was judged likely to have produced a cluster of highly shared sequence variants as a technical artifact. This cohort had only TCR beta chains sequenced, and the lack of alpha or paired-chain data limited which features could be detected. In a later analysis, most CMV-associated TCR beta chains were found to appear HLA-restricted, with HLA associations seemingly driven largely by CMV exposure. An earlier analysis of approximately 500 of the donors showed that most TCR beta V segments appeared in productive rearrangements either about 87% or about 30% of the time, which broadly matched IMGT annotations. CMV serostatus was the only immune exposure information available for the cohort. A later analysis found that HLA-associated TCR beta chains were more clonally expanded and had lower generation probabilities than equally common non-associated chains. The 87-base-pair reads could not distinguish some IMGT-functional V segments, including TRBV6-2 and TRBV6-3, so those segments were excluded. In a later genetic analysis, a missense DCLRE1C variant was associated with V-gene and J-gene trimming of TCR beta chains, and the association was replicated in an independent cohort. A later genetic analysis reported fewer N-insertions in productive TCRs among donors in an Asian-associated ancestry cluster than the approximately 670-donor mean. The presence/absence analyses assumed that sequencing depth was roughly uniform across donors, and that assumption may not be true.

The rearranged segments are TRBV13 and TRBJ1-2; the D segment could be TRBD1, given 6 matching bases. The TCR sequence derives from a man between 35 and 55 years old in good health and CMV-seropositive. Sequenced sample: PBMCs. The DNA is as follows: TGTGCCAGCAGCAAATACAGGGACGGCTACACCTTC. Protein translation: CASSKYRDGYTF.